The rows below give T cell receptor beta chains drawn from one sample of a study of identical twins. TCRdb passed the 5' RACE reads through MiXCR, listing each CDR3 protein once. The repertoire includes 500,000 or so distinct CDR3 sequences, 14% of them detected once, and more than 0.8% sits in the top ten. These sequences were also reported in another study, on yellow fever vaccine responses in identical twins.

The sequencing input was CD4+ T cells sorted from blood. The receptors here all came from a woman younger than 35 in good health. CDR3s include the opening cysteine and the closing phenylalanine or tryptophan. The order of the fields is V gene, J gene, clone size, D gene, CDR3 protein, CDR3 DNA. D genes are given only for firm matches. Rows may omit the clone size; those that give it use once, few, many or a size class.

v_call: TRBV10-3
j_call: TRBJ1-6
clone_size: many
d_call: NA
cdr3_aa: CAISGQLNSPLHF
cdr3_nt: TGTGCCATCAGTGGTCAGCTTAATTCACCCCTCCACTTT

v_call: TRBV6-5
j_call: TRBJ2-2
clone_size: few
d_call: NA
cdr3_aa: CASSWGGTDTGELFF
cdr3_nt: TGTGCCAGCAGTTGGGGCGGGACAGACACCGGGGAGCTGTTTTTT

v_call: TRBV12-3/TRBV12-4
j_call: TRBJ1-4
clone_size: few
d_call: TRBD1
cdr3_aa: CASSPGQGGYEKLFF
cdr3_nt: TGTGCCAGCAGCCCTGGACAGGGGGGTTATGAAAAACTGTTTTTT

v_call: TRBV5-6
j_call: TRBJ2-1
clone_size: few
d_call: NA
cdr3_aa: CASSFAGMLTYNEQFF
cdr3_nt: TGTGCCAGCAGCTTTGCGGGCATGCTGACCTACAATGAGCAGTTCTTC

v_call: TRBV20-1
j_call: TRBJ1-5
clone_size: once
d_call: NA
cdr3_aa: CSAINPREGNQPQHF
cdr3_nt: TGCAGTGCTATTAACCCCAGGGAGGGCAATCAGCCCCAGCATTTT

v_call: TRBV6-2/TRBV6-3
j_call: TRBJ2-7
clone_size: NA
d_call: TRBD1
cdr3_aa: CASSDPRTGIYEQYF
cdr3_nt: TGTGCCAGCAGCGACCCCCGGACAGGGATCTACGAGCAGTACTTC

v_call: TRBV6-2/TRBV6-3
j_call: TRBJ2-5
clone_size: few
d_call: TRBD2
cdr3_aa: CASNILGGRKETQYF
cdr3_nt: TGTGCCAGCAACATCCTCGGGGGGAGGAAAGAGACCCAGTACTTC

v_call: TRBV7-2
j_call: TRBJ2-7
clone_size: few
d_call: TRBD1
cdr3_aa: CASSGGGQGSYEQYF
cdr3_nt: TGTGCCAGCAGCGGAGGGGGACAGGGGAGTTACGAGCAGTACTTC

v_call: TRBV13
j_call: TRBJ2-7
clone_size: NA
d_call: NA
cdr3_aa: CASSRNTNYEQYF
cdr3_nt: TGTGCCAGCAGCCGGAATACTAACTACGAGCAGTACTTC

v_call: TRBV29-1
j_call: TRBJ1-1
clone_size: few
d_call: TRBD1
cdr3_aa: CSVGQGITEAFF
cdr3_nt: TGCAGCGTCGGACAGGGTATCACTGAAGCTTTCTTT

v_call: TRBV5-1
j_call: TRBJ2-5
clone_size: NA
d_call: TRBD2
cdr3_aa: CASSMPSGTSGGARETQYF
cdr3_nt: TGCGCCAGCAGCATGCCATCCGGGACTAGCGGGGGGGCTCGAGAGACCCAGTACTTC

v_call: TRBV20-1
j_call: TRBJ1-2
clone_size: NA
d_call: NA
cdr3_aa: CSDRGHINYGYTF
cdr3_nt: TGCAGTGATCGAGGGCACATAAACTATGGCTACACCTTC

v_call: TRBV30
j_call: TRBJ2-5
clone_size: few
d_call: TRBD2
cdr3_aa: CAWSAWEGSNQETQYF
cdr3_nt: TGTGCCTGGAGTGCCTGGGAGGGGTCGAACCAAGAGACCCAGTACTTC

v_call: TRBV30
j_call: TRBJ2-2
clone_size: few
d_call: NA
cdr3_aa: CAWSPDNTGELFF
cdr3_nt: TGTGCCTGGAGCCCGGATAACACCGGGGAGCTGTTTTTT

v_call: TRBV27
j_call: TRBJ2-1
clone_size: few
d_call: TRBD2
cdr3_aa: CASSSPSGGSSSYNEQFF
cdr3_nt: TGTGCCAGCAGTTCCCCTAGCGGGGGGTCGAGCTCCTACAATGAGCAGTTCTTC

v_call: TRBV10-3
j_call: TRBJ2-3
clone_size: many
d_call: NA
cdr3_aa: CAISKRTDTQYF
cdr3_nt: TGTGCCATCAGTAAGCGCACAGATACGCAGTATTTT

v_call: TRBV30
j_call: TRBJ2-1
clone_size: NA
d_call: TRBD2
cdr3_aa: CATVGGGYNEQFF
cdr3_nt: TGTGCAACCGTTGGGGGGGGGTACAATGAGCAGTTCTTC

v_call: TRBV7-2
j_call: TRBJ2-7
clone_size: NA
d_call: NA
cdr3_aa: CASSLGVLGRGAYEQYF
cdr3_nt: TGTGCCAGCAGCTTAGGAGTTCTGGGGCGGGGAGCCTACGAGCAGTACTTC